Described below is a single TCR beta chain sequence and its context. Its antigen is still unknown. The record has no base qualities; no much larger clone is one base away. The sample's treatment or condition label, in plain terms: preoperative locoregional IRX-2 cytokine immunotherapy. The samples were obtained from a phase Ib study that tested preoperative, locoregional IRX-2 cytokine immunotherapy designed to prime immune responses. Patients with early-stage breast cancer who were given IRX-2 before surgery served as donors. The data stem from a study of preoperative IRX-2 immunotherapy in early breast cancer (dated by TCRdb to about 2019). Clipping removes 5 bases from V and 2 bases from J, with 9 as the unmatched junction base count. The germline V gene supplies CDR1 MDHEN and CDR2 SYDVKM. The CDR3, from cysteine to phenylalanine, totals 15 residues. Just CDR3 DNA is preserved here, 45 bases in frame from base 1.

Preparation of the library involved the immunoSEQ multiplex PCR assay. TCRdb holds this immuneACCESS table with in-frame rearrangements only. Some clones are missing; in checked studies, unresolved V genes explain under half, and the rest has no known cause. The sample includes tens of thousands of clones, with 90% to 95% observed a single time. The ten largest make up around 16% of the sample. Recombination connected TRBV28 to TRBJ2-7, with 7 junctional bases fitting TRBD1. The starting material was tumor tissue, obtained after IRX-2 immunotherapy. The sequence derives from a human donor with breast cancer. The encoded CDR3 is CASSLPGGIAYEQYF. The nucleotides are TGTGCCAGCAGTCTCCCAGGGGGTATCGCCTACGAGCAGTACTTC.